This T cell receptor beta chain is from a study of blood T cell repertoires in COVID-19. Study background: Samples taken during acute and convalescent COVID-19 were collected in the United States, Italy and Spain. PBMCs, B-cell-depleted T cells, or T cells provided the cDNA or gDNA that made up the material.

The CDR3 loop spans 13 amino acids. Germline V gene data show CDR1 as SGHNT and CDR2 as YYREEE (reference sequence). V trimming: 8 bases; J trimming: 4 bases; junction bases outside the gene matches: 8. In the source study's methods: Reference gene primer amplification in the assay estimated nucleated cell counts. Only in-frame clones appear in the TCRdb table, and some are missing; sequencing was by immunoSEQ multiplex PCR. The V and J calls and clone size were taken over from that table, and D and trimming were inferred from the DNA. The table shows about 120,000 clones, with approximately 90% occurring only once.

The chain joins TRBV5-4 to TRBJ1-1; 7 nucleotides agree with TRBD1. Sequencing was carried out using peripheral blood. The receptor was derived from a woman aged 80 or over with acute or convalescent COVID-19. Here the CDR3 reads CASQTGTGTEAFF. The CDR3 DNA sequence: TGTGCCAGTCAGACAGGGACCGGCACTGAAGCTTTCTTT.